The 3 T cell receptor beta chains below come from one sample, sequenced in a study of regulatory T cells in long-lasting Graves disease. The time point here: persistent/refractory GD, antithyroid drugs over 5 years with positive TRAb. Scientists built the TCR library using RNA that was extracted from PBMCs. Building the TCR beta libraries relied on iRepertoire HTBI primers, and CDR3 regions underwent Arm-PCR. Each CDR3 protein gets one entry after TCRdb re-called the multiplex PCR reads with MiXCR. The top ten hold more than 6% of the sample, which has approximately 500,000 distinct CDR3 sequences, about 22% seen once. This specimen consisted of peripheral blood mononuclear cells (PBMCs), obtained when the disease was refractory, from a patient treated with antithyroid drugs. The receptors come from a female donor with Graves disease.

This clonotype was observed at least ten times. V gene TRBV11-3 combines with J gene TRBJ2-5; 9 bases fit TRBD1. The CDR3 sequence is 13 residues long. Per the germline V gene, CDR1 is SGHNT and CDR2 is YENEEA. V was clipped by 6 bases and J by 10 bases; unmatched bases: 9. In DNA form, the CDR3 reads TGTGCCAGCAGTCCCCCGACAGGGGGTAACCAGTACTTC. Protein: CASSPPTGGNQYF.

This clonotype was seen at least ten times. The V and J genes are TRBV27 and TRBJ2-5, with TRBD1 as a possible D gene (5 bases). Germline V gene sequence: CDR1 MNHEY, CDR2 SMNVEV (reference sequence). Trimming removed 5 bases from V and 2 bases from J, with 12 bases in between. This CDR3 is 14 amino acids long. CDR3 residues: CASSAAGIQETQYF. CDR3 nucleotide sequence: TGTGCCAGCAGTGCGGCAGGGATACAAGAGACCCAGTACTTC.

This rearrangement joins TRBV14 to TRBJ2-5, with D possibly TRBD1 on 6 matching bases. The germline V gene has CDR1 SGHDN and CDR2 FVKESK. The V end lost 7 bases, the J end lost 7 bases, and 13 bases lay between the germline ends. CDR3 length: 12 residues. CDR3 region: CASKSDSPTQYF. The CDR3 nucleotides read TGTGCCAGCAAGTCGGACAGCCCGACCCAGTACTTC.